Included here is one TCR beta chain sequence, with context. Its antigen remains unknown. The same CDR3 arises from other DNA sequences in this sample as well. The data were obtained in a study of T cell responses to AZD1222 COVID-19 vaccine. Overall study results and limits: Per reports, nearly half of all spike-specific TCRs target regions that are unmutated in variants. Only five to seven AZD1222 recipients tested seropositive at baseline.

TCRdb's table, derived via immunoSEQ multiplex PCR, lists solely in-frame clones and lacks some. The data hold roughly 130,000 clones, with about 90% observed a single time. Sequenced here: peripheral blood, sampled on day 0 of AZD1222 vaccination. The clonotype originates from an adult in good health.

CDR3 DNA: TGCGCCAGCAGCTTGGAGGGGTACGAGCAGTACTTC. This encodes CASSLEGYEQYF. The chain combines TRBV5-1 with TRBJ2-7; D perhaps matches TRBD1 (5 bases). V was cut by 0 bases and J by 4 bases, with 5 bases left in between. CDR3 length: 12 amino acids. The germline V gene encodes CDR1 SGHRS and CDR2 YFSETQ.